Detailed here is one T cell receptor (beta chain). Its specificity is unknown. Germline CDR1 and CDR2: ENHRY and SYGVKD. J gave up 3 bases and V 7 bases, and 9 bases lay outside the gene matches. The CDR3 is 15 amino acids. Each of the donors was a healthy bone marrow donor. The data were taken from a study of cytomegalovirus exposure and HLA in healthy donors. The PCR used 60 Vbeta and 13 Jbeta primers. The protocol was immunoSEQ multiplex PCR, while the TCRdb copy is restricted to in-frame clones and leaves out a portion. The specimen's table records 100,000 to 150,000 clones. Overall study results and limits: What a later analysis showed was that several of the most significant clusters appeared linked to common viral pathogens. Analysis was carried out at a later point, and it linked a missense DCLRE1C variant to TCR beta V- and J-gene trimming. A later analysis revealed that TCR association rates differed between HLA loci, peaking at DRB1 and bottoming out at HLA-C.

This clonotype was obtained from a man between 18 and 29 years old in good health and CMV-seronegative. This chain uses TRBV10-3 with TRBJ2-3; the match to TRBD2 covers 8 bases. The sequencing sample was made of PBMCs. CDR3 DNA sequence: TGTGCCATCACAGTTAGCGGGGTGGTAACAGATACGCAGTATTTT. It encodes CAITVSGVVTDTQYF.